This record covers a single T cell receptor (beta chain). After extraction with the RNeasy kit, 0.5 to 1 ug of the RNA was reverse transcribed using random hexamers. TCRdb reprocessed the immunoSEQ multiplex PCR reads via MiXCR and lists one record per CDR3 protein. The sample comprises approximately 200,000 distinct CDR3 sequences, 85% to 95% of which are singletons, and approximately 0.082% rests with the top ten. These data come from a study of CD8 T cells in Susac syndrome. Looked up from germline, CDR1 is MNHEY and CDR2 is SVGAGI. Trimming pared 4 bases from V and 7 bases from J, leaving 17 bases between. The CDR3 spans 14 residues.

Specimen: CD4+ T cells from PBMCs. The receptor was derived from a human donor with multiple sclerosis. The chain is built from TRBV6-5 and TRBJ2-7, with D perhaps TRBD1 (5 bases). The CDR3 is CASSSTDKSGEQYF. The CDR3 DNA reads TGTGCCAGCAGTTCGACGGACAAGTCTGGAGAGCAGTACTTC.